This T cell receptor (beta chain) was identified during a study of T-cell memory formation after mild COVID-19. This clonotype was found many times. Its antigen is unidentified. The TCR alpha and TCR beta cDNA libraries, bearing sample barcodes and UMIs, were generated by 5'RACE using constant-segment primers. TCRdb reprocessed the 5' RACE reads via MiXCR and lists one record per CDR3 protein. The sample yields about 340,000 distinct CDR3 sequences, less than 20% seen once. Whole-study findings and limits: Clones from the second wave (peaking day 37) had unconfirmed SARS-CoV-2 specificity. For contracting clones, CD4+ ones sat mainly in CM and EM, CD8+ in EMRA. Day 15 to 85 contractors were CD4/CD8 balanced; later expanders leaned CD4+.

CDR3 length: 12 amino acids. CDR1 and CDR2 from the germline V gene are SGHRS and YFSETQ. With 6 bases removed from V and 1 base from J, the gap between germline ends came to 4 bases. The rearrangement links TRBV5-1 to TRBJ2-2; D gene uncertain. This receptor was obtained from a man aged 18-30 years who had mild COVID-19 (a few samples of this study predate the infection). Cell type and time point are not known. Input material: PBMCs or a T cell subset sorted from them (not recorded which). The chain's CDR3 is CASTLNTGELFF. The CDR3 coding sequence is TGCGCCAGCACGCTGAACACCGGGGAGCTGTTTTTT. Looking up the rest from reference TRBV5-1 and TRBJ2-2 gives the full variable domain: KAGVTQTPRYLIKTRGQQVTLSCSPISGHRSVSWYQQTPGQGLQFLFEYFSETQRNKGNFPGRFSGRQFSNSRSEMNVSTLELGDSALYLCASTLNTGELFFGEGSRLTVL.